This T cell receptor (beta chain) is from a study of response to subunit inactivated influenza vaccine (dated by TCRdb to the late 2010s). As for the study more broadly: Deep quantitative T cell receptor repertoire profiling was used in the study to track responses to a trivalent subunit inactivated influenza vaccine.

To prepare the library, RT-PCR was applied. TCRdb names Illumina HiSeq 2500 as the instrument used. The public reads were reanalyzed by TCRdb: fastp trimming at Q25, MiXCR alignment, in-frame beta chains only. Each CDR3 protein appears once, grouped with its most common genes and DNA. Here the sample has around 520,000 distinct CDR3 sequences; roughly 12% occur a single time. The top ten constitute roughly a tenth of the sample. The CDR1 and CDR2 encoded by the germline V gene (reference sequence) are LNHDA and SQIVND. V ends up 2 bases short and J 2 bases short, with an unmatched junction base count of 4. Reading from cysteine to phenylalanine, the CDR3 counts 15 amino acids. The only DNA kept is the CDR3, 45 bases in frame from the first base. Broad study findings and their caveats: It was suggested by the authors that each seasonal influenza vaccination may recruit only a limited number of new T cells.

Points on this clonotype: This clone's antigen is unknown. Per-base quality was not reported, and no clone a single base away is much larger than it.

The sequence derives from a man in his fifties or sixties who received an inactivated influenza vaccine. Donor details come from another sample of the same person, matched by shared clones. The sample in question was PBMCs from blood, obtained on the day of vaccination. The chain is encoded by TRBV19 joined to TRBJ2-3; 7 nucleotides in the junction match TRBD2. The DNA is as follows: TGTGCCAGTAGTATAAAGAGCGGGGCCACAGATACGCAGTATTTT. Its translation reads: CASSIKSGATDTQYF.